These 27 T cell receptor beta chains originate from one sample sequenced in a study of cytomegalovirus exposure and HLA in healthy donors. It was with 60 Vbeta and 13 Jbeta primers that the PCR ran. Here immunoSEQ multiplex PCR was the method, and the copy in TCRdb shows in-frame clones only, minus some. This listing includes 30,000 to 35,000 clones. Sequenced sample: PBMCs. The source is a woman in her thirties or forties in good health and CMV-seropositive.

The genes are TRBV27 and TRBJ2-7, with 9 bases fitting TRBD2. The junction had 4 bases not matched to a gene; V was cut back by 6 bases and J by 1 base. Germline assignment: CDR1 MNHEY and CDR2 SMNVEV (reference sequence). The CDR3 is 14 residues long. The CDR3 coding sequence is TGTGCCAGCAGCTCGGGACTAGCTTCCTACGAGCAGTACTTC. It translates to CASSSGLASYEQYF.

The chain uses TRBV6-1 and TRBJ2-6, with D tentatively TRBD2 (6 bases). Deletions cut 3 bases from V and 2 bases from J, with 8 bases between. Per the germline V gene, CDR1 is MNHNS and CDR2 is SASEGT. This CDR3 comprises 15 residues. This chain's CDR3 is CASSEGGAGANVLTF. The CDR3 region has the DNA TGTGCCAGCAGTGAGGGCGGGGCTGGGGCCAACGTCCTGACTTTC.

This chain joins TRBV30 and TRBJ2-7; 8 bases map to TRBD2. Germline values: CDR1 GTSNPN, CDR2 SVGIG (reference sequence). The CDR3 loop spans 15 amino acids. V dropped 0 bases and J dropped 5; count of bases not matched to a gene: 9. The CDR3 loop is CAWSVFSGRNNEQYF. CDR3 in DNA: TGTGCCTGGAGTGTTTTCAGCGGGAGAAACAACGAGCAGTACTTC. The full variable domain, completed using reference TRBV30 and TRBJ2-7, is SQTIHQWPATLVQPVGSPLSLECTVEGTSNPNLYWYRQAAGRGLQLLFYSVGIGQISSEVPQNLSASRPQDRQFILSSKKLLLSDSGFYLCAWSVFSGRNNEQYFGPGTRLTVT.

The V call is TRBV15, the J call TRBJ2-1; 7 nucleotides agree with TRBD2. Per the germline V gene, CDR1 is LNHNV and CDR2 is YYDKDF (reference sequence). Trimming removed 1 base from V and 5 bases from J; junction bases left unmatched: 11. The CDR3 is made up of 17 amino acids. The CDR3 DNA reads as TGTGCCACCAGCAGAGCACATGGCGGGAGCTTTGACAATGAGCAGTTCTTC. It translates to CATSRAHGGSFDNEQFF. Based on the CDR3 plus reference TRBV15 and TRBJ2-1, the full variable domain is DAMVIQNPRYQVTQFGKPVTLSCSQTLNHNVMYWYQQKSSQAPKLLFHYYDKDFNNEADTPDNFQSRRPNTSFCFLDIRSPGLGDTAMYLCATSRAHGGSFDNEQFFGPGTRLTVL.

This rearrangement joins TRBV7-8 to TRBJ2-7; possible D gene TRBD1, 5 bases. The CDR3 has 15 amino acids. Trimming removed 3 bases at V and 2 bases at J, with 14 bases between. Germline CDR1 and CDR2: SGHVS and FQNEAQ. In DNA, the CDR3 is TGTGCCAGCAGCTTCGGGCGGACAAGAACCTACGAGCAGTACTTC. Protein product: CASSFGRTRTYEQYF.

The chain uses TRBV28 and TRBJ2-5; D not resolved. The CDR3 has 12 residues. From germline, CDR1 is MDHEN and CDR2 SYDVKM. V lost 4 bases and J 5 bases, leaving 8 bases between the germline ends. The CDR3 region is CASSSTAETQYF. CDR3 sequence (DNA): TGTGCCAGCAGTTCAACTGCGGAGACCCAGTACTTC.

DNA for the CDR3: TGCGCCAGCAGCCAAGCCGCGGTCGGGACAGGGTTTGCCTACGAGCAGTACTTC. Translation: CASSQAAVGTGFAYEQYF. V usage is TRBV4-1 and J usage is TRBJ2-7; 9 bases agree with TRBD1. The CDR3 loop spans 18 amino acids. Trimming at V came to 1 base and at J to 2 bases, leaving 12 bases not matched to a gene. Germline V gene data show CDR1 as MGHRA and CDR2 as YSYEKL.

The rearrangement uses TRBV9 and TRBJ1-5; D is unresolved. Germline V gene sequence: CDR1 SGDLS, CDR2 YYNGEE. The CDR3 runs 15 residues. The V end was cut by 0 bases, the J end by 3 bases, with 10 bases between. This CDR3 is CASSVDGAYNQPQHF. DNA for the CDR3: TGTGCCAGCAGCGTAGACGGTGCTTACAATCAGCCCCAGCATTTT.

Here the CDR3 reads CASSRASGSDEQFF. The CDR3 DNA reads as TGTGCCAGCAGCCGGGCTAGCGGGAGCGATGAGCAGTTCTTC. The genes are TRBV7-7 and TRBJ2-1; TRBD2 agrees at 10 bases. The CDR3 has 14 amino acids. After removal of 5 bases from V and 8 bases from J, the junction contained 6 bases not matched to a gene. Germline CDR1 is SSHAT and CDR2 is FNYEAQ (reference sequence).

The chain combines TRBV30 with TRBJ2-7; D is unclear. CDR3 length equals 12 residues. Germline V gene data show CDR1 as GTSNPN and CDR2 as SVGIG (reference sequence). V was shortened by 0 bases and J by 5 bases, with 8 bases between the two germline ends. The CDR3 DNA reads TGTGCCTGGAGTGTTAACGCAGACGAGCAGTACTTC. Its protein product is CAWSVNADEQYF.

This sequence joins TRBV7-2 and TRBJ1-2; the D gene is possibly TRBD1 (6 bases). The germline V gene encodes CDR1 SGHTA and CDR2 FQGNSA. The V end was cut by 5 bases, the J end by 3 bases, with 13 bases between. This CDR3 has 14 residues. The CDR3 protein is CASSPWPGDYGYTF. The DNA of the CDR3 is TGTGCCAGCAGCCCCTGGCCAGGGGACTATGGCTACACCTTC.

The chain uses TRBV2 and TRBJ1-2; 7 bases match TRBD1. Trimming removed 5 bases from V and 8 bases from J; junction bases left unmatched: 11. The CDR3 contains 14 residues. The germline V gene has CDR1 SNHLY and CDR2 FYNNEI. The CDR3 loop is CASSLTGPSEGYTF. DNA of the CDR3: TGTGCCAGCAGTTTGACAGGGCCCTCCGAGGGCTACACCTTC. Using reference TRBV2 and TRBJ1-2 for the parts outside the CDR3, the full variable domain is EPEVTQTPSHQVTQMGQEVILRCVPISNHLYFYWYRQILGQKVEFLVSFYNNEISEKSEIFDDQFSVERPDGSNFTLKIRSTKLEDSAMYFCASSLTGPSEGYTFGSGTRLTVV.

J is TRBJ2-7 and V is TRBV7-9, with 9 bases identical to TRBD1. CDR1 SEHNR and CDR2 FQNEAQ come from the germline V gene (reference sequence). The CDR3 spans 16 residues. The junction had 10 bases not matched to a gene; V was cut back by 4 bases and J by 3 bases. The CDR3 reads CASSSSPGQGLYEQYF. CDR3 nucleotides: TGTGCCAGCAGCTCATCTCCGGGACAGGGACTCTACGAGCAGTACTTC.

This rearrangement joins TRBV6-1 to TRBJ1-5; 7 bases line up with TRBD1. The CDR3 covers 19 residues. Germline CDR1 MNHNS, CDR2 SASEGT. V lost 4 bases, J lost 1 base, and 16 bases stayed unmatched. This CDR3 reads CASSGGTMRGRRSNQPQHF. The CDR3 nucleotides are TGTGCCAGCAGTGGGGGCACCATGAGGGGGCGCAGGAGCAATCAGCCCCAGCATTTT.

The chain has TRBV30 and TRBJ1-2; D remains ambiguous. The germline gives CDR1 GTSNPN, CDR2 SVGIG (reference sequence). The CDR3 is 13 amino acids. Trimming removed 2 bases from V and 6 bases from J, with 13 bases in between. As DNA, the CDR3 is TGTGCCTGGAGTCCACAGCTTTCCCATGGCTACACCTTC. It specifies CAWSPQLSHGYTF.

The chain combines TRBV28 with TRBJ2-7; D might be TRBD1 (6 bases). V was trimmed by 8 bases and J by 3 bases, leaving 14 bases between them. The CDR3 contains 13 residues. Germline-derived CDR1 and CDR2 are MDHEN and SYDVKM. The chain's CDR3 is CASGRTAHYEQYF. The DNA for the CDR3 is TGTGCCAGCGGCCGGACAGCTCACTACGAGCAGTACTTC.

The chain employs TRBV30 and TRBJ2-3; D remains ambiguous. V lost 4 bases and J lost 7, with 9 bases in between. The CDR3 extends over 11 amino acids. Germline loops: CDR1 GTSNPN, CDR2 SVGIG (reference sequence). CDR3 sequence (DNA): TGTGCCTGGATCCGTGTTAATACGCAGTATTTT. Translating gives CAWIRVNTQYF.

Details on this clone: Relative to the germline gene, one junction end is altered; a read error may explain this. Other DNA sequences in this sample translate to the same CDR3. The genes are TRBV30 and TRBJ2-3, with a weak D call TRBD1 (5 bases). CDR1 and CDR2 (germline): GTSNPN, SVGIG (reference sequence). The CDR3 runs 12 residues. In DNA, the CDR3 is TGCGCCTTCACAGGTTACACAGATACGCAGTATTTT. It yields the protein CAFTGYTDTQYF. Supplemented by reference TRBV30 and TRBJ2-3, the full variable domain reads SQTIHQWPATLVQPVGSPLSLECTVEGTSNPNLYWYRQAAGRGLQLLFYSVGIGQISSEVPQNLSASRPQDRQFILSSKKLLLSDSGFYLCAFTGYTDTQYFGPGTRLTVL.

The chain has TRBV7-9 and TRBJ2-7, with D maybe TRBD2 (6 bases). Germline CDR1 and CDR2: SEHNR and FQNEAQ (reference sequence). V shed 5 bases and J shed 4 bases, with 15 bases lying between them. CDR3 length: 14 amino acids. The CDR3 region is CASSLPRESYEQYF. Here the CDR3 DNA reads TGTGCCAGCAGCCTCCCCCGGGAGTCGTACGAGCAGTACTTC. Full variable domain (outside the CDR3, taken from reference TRBV7-9 and TRBJ2-7): DTGVSQNPRHKITKRGQNVTFRCDPISEHNRLYWYRQTLGQGPEFLTYFQNEAQLEKSRLLSDRFSAERPKGSFSTLEIQRTEQGDSAMYLCASSLPRESYEQYFGPGTRLTVT.

The chain is built from TRBV9 and TRBJ2-7; 8 nucleotides line up with TRBD1. In germline, CDR1 is SGDLS, CDR2 YYNGEE. The V gene end was trimmed by 5 bases and the J gene end by 3 bases; junction bases not matched to a gene: 10. CDR3 length: 15 amino acids. Here the CDR3 reads CASSRRGQGNYEQYF. The CDR3 bases are TGTGCCAGCAGTCGCAGGGGGCAAGGAAACTACGAGCAGTACTTC.

Concerning this clone itself: Other DNA sequences from this sample encode an identical CDR3 as well. The chain couples TRBV18 to TRBJ2-7; TRBD2 might be the D (6 bases). V lost 2 bases, J lost 6 bases, and 11 bases lay in between. The CDR3 is made up of 13 amino acids. The germline V gene encodes CDR1 KGHSH and CDR2 LQKENI. DNA of the CDR3: TGTGCCAGCTCACCAGGGACTGCCGCCGAGCAGTACTTC. Translation: CASSPGTAAEQYF. The whole variable domain, filled in from reference TRBV18 and TRBJ2-7, reads NAGVMQNPRHLVRRRGQEARLRCSPMKGHSHVYWYRQLPEEGLKFMVYLQKENIIDESGMPKERFSAEFPKEGPSILRIQQVVRGDSAAYFCASSPGTAAEQYFGPGTRLTVT.

The rearrangement joins TRBV7-9 to TRBJ1-2, with unresolved D. The CDR3 is 15 amino acids. The germline V and J ends were trimmed by 1 base and 4 bases, with 13 bases remaining between them. Germline lookup yields CDR1 SEHNR and CDR2 FQNEAQ (reference sequence). The CDR3 sequence: CASSLGLGSTYGYTF. Written as DNA, the CDR3 is TGTGCCAGCAGCTTAGGGTTGGGCAGCACCTATGGCTACACCTTC.

The rearrangement links TRBV5-1 to TRBJ2-1; 13 nucleotides line up with TRBD2. Trimming at V came to 2 bases and at J to 9 bases, leaving 20 bases not matched to a gene. CDR3 length: 20 amino acids. The V gene's germline CDR1 is SGHRS and CDR2 YFSETQ. The chain's CDR3 is CASSFPGGQGLAGRAGEQFF. CDR3 DNA: TGCGCCAGCAGCTTTCCGGGGGGACAGGGACTAGCGGGAAGGGCGGGTGAGCAGTTCTTC.

The rearrangement links TRBV9 to TRBJ2-1; the match to TRBD2 covers 8 bases. The CDR3 loop spans 13 amino acids. CDR1 SGDLS and CDR2 YYNGEE come from the germline V gene. After removal of 0 bases from V and 10 bases from J, the junction contained 3 bases not matched to a gene. CDR3 loop: CASSVDPSGEQFF. CDR3 nucleotide sequence: TGTGCCAGCAGCGTAGACCCTAGCGGGGAGCAGTTCTTC.

V is TRBV30 and J is TRBJ1-5; 8 nucleotides line up with TRBD1. V shed 3 bases, J shed 6 bases, and the junction held 7 bases outside the gene matches. The CDR3 runs 14 residues. Germline assignment: CDR1 GTSNPN and CDR2 SVGIG (reference sequence). This CDR3 is CAWRHTGGSQPQHF. CDR3 DNA sequence: TGTGCCTGGAGGCATACAGGGGGAAGTCAGCCCCAGCATTTT.

The J gene is TRBJ2-2, the V gene TRBV27; D possibly corresponds to TRBD2 (5 bases). Per germline, CDR1 MNHEY and CDR2 SMNVEV (reference sequence). Trimming removed 5 bases from V and 4 bases from J, with 14 bases in between. CDR3 size: 15 residues. In DNA, the CDR3 is TGTGCCAGCAGTCCCCCCGGGGATGCCACCGGGGAGCTGTTTTTT. It encodes CASSPPGDATGELFF.

The chain couples TRBV2 to TRBJ1-1; 9 positions agree with TRBD1. Germline CDR1 and CDR2: SNHLY and FYNNEI. The V and J ends lost 10 bases and 5 bases, in that order; junction bases with no gene match: 8. The CDR3 is 13 residues long. This chain's CDR3 is CATISGTGTEAFF. The CDR3 coding sequence is TGTGCCACCATATCCGGGACAGGGACTGAAGCTTTCTTT.